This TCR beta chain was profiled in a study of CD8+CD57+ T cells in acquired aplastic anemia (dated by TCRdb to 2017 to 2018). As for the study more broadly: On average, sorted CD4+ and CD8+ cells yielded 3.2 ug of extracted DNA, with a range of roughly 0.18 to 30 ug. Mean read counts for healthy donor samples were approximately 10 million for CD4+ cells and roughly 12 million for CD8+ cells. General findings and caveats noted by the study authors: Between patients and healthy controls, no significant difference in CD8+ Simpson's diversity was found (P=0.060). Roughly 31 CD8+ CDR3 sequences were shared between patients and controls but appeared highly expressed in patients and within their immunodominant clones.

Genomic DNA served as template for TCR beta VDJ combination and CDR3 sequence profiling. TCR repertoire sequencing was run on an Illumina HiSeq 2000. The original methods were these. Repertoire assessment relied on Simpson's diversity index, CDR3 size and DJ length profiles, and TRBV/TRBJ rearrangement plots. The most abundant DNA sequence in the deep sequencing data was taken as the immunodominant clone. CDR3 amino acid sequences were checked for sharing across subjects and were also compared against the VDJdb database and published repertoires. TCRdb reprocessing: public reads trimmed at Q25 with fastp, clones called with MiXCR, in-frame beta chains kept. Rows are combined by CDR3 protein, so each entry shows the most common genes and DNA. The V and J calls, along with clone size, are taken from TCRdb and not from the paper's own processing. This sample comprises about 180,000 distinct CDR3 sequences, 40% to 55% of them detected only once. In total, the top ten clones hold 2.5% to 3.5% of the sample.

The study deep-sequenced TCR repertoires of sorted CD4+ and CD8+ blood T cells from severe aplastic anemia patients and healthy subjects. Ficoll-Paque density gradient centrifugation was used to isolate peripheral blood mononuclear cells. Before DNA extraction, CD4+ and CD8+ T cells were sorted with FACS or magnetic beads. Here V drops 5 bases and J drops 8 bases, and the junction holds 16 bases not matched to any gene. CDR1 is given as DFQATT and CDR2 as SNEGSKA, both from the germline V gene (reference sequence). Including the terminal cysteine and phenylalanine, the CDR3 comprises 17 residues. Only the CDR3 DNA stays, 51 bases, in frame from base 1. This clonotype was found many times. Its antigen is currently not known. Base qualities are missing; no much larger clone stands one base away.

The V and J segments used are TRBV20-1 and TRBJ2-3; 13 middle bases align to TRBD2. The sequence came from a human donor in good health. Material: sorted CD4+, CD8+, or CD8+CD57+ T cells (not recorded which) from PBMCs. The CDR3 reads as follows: CSAFPAGLAGAPGTQYF. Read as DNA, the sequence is TGCAGTGCTTTCCCGGCCGGACTAGCGGGAGCCCCAGGTACGCAGTATTTT.